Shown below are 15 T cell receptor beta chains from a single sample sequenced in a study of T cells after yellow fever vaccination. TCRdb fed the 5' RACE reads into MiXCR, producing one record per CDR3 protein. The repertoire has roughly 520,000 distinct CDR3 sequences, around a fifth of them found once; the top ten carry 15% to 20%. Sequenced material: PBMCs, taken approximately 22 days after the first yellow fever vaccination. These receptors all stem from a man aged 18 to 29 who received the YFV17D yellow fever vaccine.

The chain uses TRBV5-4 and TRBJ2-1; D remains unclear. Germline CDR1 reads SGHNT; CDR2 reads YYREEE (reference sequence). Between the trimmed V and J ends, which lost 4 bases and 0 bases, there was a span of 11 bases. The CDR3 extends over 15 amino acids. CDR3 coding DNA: TGTGCCAGCAGCGCAAGTTCTAGCTCCTACAATGAGCAGTTCTTC. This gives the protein CASSASSSSYNEQFF. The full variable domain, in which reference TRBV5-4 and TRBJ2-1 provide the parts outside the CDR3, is ETGVTQSPTHLIKTRGQQVTLRCSSQSGHNTVSWYQQALGQGPQFIFQYYREEENGRGNFPPRFSGLQFPNYSSELNVNALELDDSALYLCASSASSSSYNEQFFGPGTRLTVL.

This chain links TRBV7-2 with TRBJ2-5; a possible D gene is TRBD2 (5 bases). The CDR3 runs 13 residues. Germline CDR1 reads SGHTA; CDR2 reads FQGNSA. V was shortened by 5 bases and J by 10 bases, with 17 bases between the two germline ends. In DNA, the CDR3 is TGTGCCAGCAGCCCGACACCCCCGGAGGACCAGTACTTC. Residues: CASSPTPPEDQYF.

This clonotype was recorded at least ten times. CDR3 sequence reads: CASSLNGLSGELFF. The DNA of the CDR3 is TGCGCCAGCAGCTTAAACGGACTTTCCGGGGAGCTGTTTTTT. This rearrangement joins TRBV5-1 to TRBJ2-2; the D gene is possibly TRBD2 (5 bases). The CDR3 length is 14 residues. The germline V gene encodes CDR1 SGHRS and CDR2 YFSETQ. Trimming pared 2 bases from V and 6 bases from J, leaving 11 bases between.

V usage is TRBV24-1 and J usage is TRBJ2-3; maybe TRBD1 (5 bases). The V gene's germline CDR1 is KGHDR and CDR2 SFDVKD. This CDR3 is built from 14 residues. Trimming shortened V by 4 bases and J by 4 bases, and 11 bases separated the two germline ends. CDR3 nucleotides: TGTGCCACCAGTGACGGCAGGGTGGCAGATACGCAGTATTTT. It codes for CATSDGRVADTQYF.

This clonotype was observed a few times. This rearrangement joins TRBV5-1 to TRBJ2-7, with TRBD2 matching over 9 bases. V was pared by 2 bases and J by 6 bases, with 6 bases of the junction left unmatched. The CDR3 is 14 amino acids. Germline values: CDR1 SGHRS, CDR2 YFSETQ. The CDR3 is CASSFSQAGGEQYF. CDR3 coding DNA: TGCGCCAGCAGCTTTTCCCAAGCGGGGGGCGAGCAGTACTTC.

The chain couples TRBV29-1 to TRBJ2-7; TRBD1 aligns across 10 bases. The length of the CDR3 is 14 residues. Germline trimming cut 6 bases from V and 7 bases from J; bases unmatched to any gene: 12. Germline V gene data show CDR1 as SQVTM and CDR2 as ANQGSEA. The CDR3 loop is CSVARRTGGWEQYF. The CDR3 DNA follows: TGCAGCGTCGCCCGGAGGACAGGGGGTTGGGAGCAGTACTTC.

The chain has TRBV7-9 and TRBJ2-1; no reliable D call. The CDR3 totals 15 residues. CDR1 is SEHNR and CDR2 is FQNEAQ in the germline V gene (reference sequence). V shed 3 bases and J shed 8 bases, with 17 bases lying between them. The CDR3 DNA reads TGTGCCAGCAGCTTTTTGGCAGGTCCTAGGGATGAGCAGTTCTTC. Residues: CASSFLAGPRDEQFF.

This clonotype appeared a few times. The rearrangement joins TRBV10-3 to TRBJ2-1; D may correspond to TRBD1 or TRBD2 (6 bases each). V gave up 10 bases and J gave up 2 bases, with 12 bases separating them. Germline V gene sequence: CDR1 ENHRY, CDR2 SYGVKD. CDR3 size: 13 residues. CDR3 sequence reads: CATGGGPYNEQFF. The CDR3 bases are TGTGCCACTGGAGGGGGGCCCTACAATGAGCAGTTCTTC.

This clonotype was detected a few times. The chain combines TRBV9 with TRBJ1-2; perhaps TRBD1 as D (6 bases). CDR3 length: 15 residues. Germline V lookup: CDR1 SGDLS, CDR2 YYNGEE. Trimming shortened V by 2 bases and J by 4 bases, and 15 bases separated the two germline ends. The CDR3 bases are TGTGCCAGCAGCGTTCAGGACAGCTCTTTCTATGGCTACACCTTC. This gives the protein CASSVQDSSFYGYTF.

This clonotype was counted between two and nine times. This CDR3 is CASSQVKETQYF. The CDR3 DNA reads as TGCGCCAGCAGCCAAGTAAAAGAGACCCAGTACTTC. The genes are TRBV4-1 and TRBJ2-5; D is unclear. Germline loops: CDR1 MGHRA, CDR2 YSYEKL. This CDR3 is built from 12 residues. V was clipped by 1 base and J by 3 bases, with 3 bases between them.

The DNA of the CDR3 is TGTGCCAGCAGACGGACGCCCGGTCAATACTATGGCTACACCTTC. Amino acid sequence: CASRRTPGQYYGYTF. This sequence joins TRBV6-2 or TRBV6-3 and TRBJ1-2; the D is unclear. CDR3 length equals 15 residues. Trimming took off 6 bases at V and 3 bases at J, with 17 bases between the two ends. The germline CDR1 and CDR2 sequences are MNHEY and SVGEGT.

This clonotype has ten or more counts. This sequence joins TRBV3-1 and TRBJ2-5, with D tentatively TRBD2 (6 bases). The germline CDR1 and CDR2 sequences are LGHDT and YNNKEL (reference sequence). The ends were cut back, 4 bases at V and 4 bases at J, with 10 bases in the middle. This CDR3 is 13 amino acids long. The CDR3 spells CASSPGDRETQYF. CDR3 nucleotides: TGTGCCAGCAGCCCGGGGGATAGAGAGACCCAGTACTTC.

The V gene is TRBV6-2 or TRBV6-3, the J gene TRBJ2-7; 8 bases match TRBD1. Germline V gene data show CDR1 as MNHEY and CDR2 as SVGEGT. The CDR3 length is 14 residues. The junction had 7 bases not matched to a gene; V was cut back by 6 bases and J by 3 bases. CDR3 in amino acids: CASRLDRGFYEQYF. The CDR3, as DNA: TGTGCCAGCAGGCTCGACAGGGGATTCTACGAGCAGTACTTC.

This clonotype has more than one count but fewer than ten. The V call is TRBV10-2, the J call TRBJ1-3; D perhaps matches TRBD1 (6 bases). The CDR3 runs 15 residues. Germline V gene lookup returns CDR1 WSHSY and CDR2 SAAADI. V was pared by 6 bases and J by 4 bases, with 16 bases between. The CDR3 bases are TGCGCCAGCAGCCGGGACACCACACCCGGAAACACCATATATTTT. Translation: CASSRDTTPGNTIYF.

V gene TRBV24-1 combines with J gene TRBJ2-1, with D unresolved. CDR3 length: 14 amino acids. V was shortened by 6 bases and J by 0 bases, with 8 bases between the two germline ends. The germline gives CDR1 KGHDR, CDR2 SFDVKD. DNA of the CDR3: TGTGCCACCAGTACCCAAAACTCCTACAATGAGCAGTTCTTC. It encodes CATSTQNSYNEQFF.